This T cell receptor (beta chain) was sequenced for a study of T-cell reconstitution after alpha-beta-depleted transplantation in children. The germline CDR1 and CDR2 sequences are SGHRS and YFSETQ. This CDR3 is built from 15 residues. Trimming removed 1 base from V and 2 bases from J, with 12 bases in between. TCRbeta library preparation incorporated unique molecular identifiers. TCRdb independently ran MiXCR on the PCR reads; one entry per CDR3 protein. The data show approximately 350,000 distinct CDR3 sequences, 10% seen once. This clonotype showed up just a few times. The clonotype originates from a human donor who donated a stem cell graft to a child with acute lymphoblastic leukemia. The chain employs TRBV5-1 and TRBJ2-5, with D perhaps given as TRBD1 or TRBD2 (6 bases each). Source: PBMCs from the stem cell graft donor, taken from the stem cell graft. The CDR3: CASSLLGGPQETQYF. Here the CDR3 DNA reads TGCGCCAGCAGCTTGCTGGGGGGCCCTCAAGAGACCCAGTACTTC. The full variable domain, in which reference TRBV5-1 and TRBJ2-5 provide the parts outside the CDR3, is KAGVTQTPRYLIKTRGQQVTLSCSPISGHRSVSWYQQTPGQGLQFLFEYFSETQRNKGNFPGRFSGRQFSNSRSEMNVSTLELGDSALYLCASSLLGGPQETQYFGPGTRLLVL.